This TCR beta chain comes out of a study of identical twins. Study results and limitations: Sharing of beta out-of-frame sequences by twins showed a weaker excess.

Points on this clonotype: Its antigen is undetermined.

TCRdb fed the 5' RACE reads into MiXCR, producing one record per CDR3 protein. The table has 700,000 or so distinct CDR3 sequences, over 8.5% seen once. V was clipped by 6 bases and J by 4 bases; unmatched bases: 13. The CDR3 spans 17 residues. Germline CDR1 reads MNHEY; CDR2 reads SVGEGT. This sample was shared with a second study, whose subject was yellow fever vaccine responses in identical twins.

The chain employs TRBV6-2 or TRBV6-3 and TRBJ2-2; 8 bases are shared with TRBD2. The source is a woman aged 18-30 years in good health. Material: PBMCs. CDR3 region: CASRAWDQAGATGELFF. DNA of the CDR3: TGTGCCAGCAGAGCATGGGACCAAGCGGGAGCCACCGGGGAGCTGTTTTTT.